This T cell receptor beta chain stems from a study of blood T cell repertoires in COVID-19. Overall study: From T cells, B-cell-depleted T cells, or PBMCs came the material, which was cDNA or gDNA.

The repertoire was sequenced with immunoSEQ multiplex PCR; TCRdb's copy has only in-frame clones and lacks some. Of roughly 170,000 clones detected, approximately 85% appear once; the ten largest clones hold about 5.8%. V was clipped by 0 bases and J by 4 bases, with 10 bases between them. Germline CDR1 LGHNA, CDR2 YSLEER. The CDR3 runs to 16 residues. This clone was detected a few times. The V gene is TRBV4-3, the J gene TRBJ1-6; D gene uncertain. Sequenced material: peripheral blood. The receptor was isolated from a woman between 50 and 59 years old with COVID-19, enrolled during active disease. CDR3 coding DNA: TGCGCCAGCAGCCAAGATTATCCGGGGTATAATTCACCCCTCCACTTT. Residues: CASSQDYPGYNSPLHF.